The rows below give T cell receptor beta chains drawn from one sample of a study of T cells after yellow fever vaccination. From the 5' RACE reads, TCRdb called clonotypes with MiXCR, one entry per CDR3 protein. The table has 250,000 to 400,000 distinct CDR3 sequences, roughly 4.3% seen once; the top ten hold just under 25%. Here the sequenced sample was PBMCs, taken 5 days after the yellow fever booster vaccination. The receptor source for this set is a man aged 18 to 29 who received the YFV17D yellow fever vaccine. Both conserved end residues are part of each CDR3. The order of the fields is V gene, D gene, clone size, J gene, CDR3 DNA, CDR3 protein. A D gene is named only where the DNA matches it firmly. Only part of the rows carry a size: once, few, many, or a class if the clone is expanded.

TRBV7-9	-	-	TRBJ2-5	TGTGCCAGCAGCTTTGGGGATAGACAAGAGACCCAGTACTTC	CASSFGDRQETQYF
TRBV18	-	-	TRBJ1-1	TGTGCCAGCTCACTTGTCGTCTTGAACACTGAAGCTTTCTTT	CASSLVVLNTEAFF
TRBV6-2/TRBV6-3	-	-	TRBJ1-2	TGTGCCAGCAGTCGGGGTAAAAGAGGCGGCTACACCTTC	CASSRGKRGGYTF
TRBV19	-	-	TRBJ1-5	TGTGCCAGTAGAAGTCAGGGTTGGATCACCCAGCCCCAGCATTTT	CASRSQGWITQPQHF
TRBV4-1	-	few	TRBJ1-1	TGCGCCAGCAGCCAAGGTCCCGTAGGCACTGAAGCTTTCTTT	CASSQGPVGTEAFF
TRBV12-5	TRBD2	many	TRBJ2-7	TGTGCTAGTGCCGAGGGACGGGGACTACGGGACGAGCAGTACTTC	CASAEGRGLRDEQYF
TRBV7-6	TRBD2	-	TRBJ2-2	TGTGCCAGCAGCTCCTTCGGGGGGGGGACCCCGGGGGAGCTGTTTTTT	CASSSFGGGTPGELFF
TRBV7-9	TRBD2	-	TRBJ2-2	TGTGCCAGCAGCTTACGCCCCGGGACTAGAGGCACCGGGGAGCTGTTTTTT	CASSLRPGTRGTGELFF
TRBV12-3/TRBV12-4	-	few	TRBJ1-2	TGTGCCAGCAGTTTAGGGGGTCTTCTTTCCTATGGCTACACCTTC	CASSLGGLLSYGYTF
TRBV18	-	many	TRBJ2-2	TGTGCCAGCTCCCAAACCGGGGAGCTGTTTTTT	CASSQTGELFF
TRBV30	TRBD1	-	TRBJ1-4	TGTGCCTGGAGTCTGACAGGGGCCGGGGGTGAAAAACTGTTTTTT	CAWSLTGAGGEKLFF
TRBV12-3/TRBV12-4	-	few	TRBJ1-2	TGTGCCAGCAGCCCTAACAGGGATCTTTACTATGGCTACACCTTC	CASSPNRDLYYGYTF
TRBV20-1	-	-	TRBJ1-4	TGCAGTGCTAGAGTTAAGGGGCTTTGGGAACTGTTTTTT	CSARVKGLWELFF
TRBV6-2/TRBV6-3	-	many	TRBJ2-5	TGTGCCAGCAGCGACAGTCAAGAGACCCAGTACTTC	CASSDSQETQYF
TRBV7-2	TRBD1	many	TRBJ1-2	TGTGCCAGCAGCCAGGACAGGGGGTCTGGCTACACCTTC	CASSQDRGSGYTF
TRBV7-2	-	few	TRBJ2-7	TGTGCCAGCAGCTTAGATTCAGGGCGCTACGAGCAGTACTTC	CASSLDSGRYEQYF
TRBV7-2	TRBD2	-	TRBJ2-7	TGTGCCAGCAGCTTAGCAGGGTTGACTAGCGGCTACGAGCAGTACTTC	CASSLAGLTSGYEQYF
TRBV6-1	-	-	TRBJ1-2	TGTGCCAGCAGTGAAGCGTACTATGGCTACACCTTC	CASSEAYYGYTF
TRBV6-6	-	many	TRBJ1-2	TGTGCCAGCAGACTTAACCCGGAGAGGGACTATGGCTACACCTTC	CASRLNPERDYGYTF
TRBV12-3/TRBV12-4	TRBD2	-	TRBJ2-5	TGTGCCAGCAGTTTAGGACTAGCGTATGAGACCCAGTACTTC	CASSLGLAYETQYF
TRBV7-2	TRBD1	few	TRBJ2-5	TGTGCCAGCAGCTCGGGACAGGGGGTCGGGACCCAGTACTTC	CASSSGQGVGTQYF
TRBV5-1	TRBD1	-	TRBJ1-2	TGCGCCAGCAGCACCCGGACAGGGGTTGGCTACACCTTC	CASSTRTGVGYTF
TRBV7-2	-	few	TRBJ2-2	TGTGCCAGCAGCTCGGGGGCTCCCACCCGGGAGCTGTTTTTT	CASSSGAPTRELFF
TRBV5-1	-	many	TRBJ2-2	TGCGCCAGCAGCTTGACCGGGGGGCTAGCGGACACCGGGGAGCTGTTTTTT	CASSLTGGLADTGELFF
TRBV20-1	TRBD1	-	TRBJ1-2	TGCAGTGTCCCAGAGACAGGGGACTATGGCTACACCTTC	CSVPETGDYGYTF
TRBV12-5	-	many	TRBJ2-1	TGTGCTAGTGGTTTGGGGCAGATTTTCATTGAGCAGTTCTTC	CASGLGQIFIEQFF
TRBV6-5	TRBD1	-	TRBJ2-2	TGTGCCAGCAGTTCCTGGACAGGGTTAACCGGGGAGCTGTTTTTT	CASSSWTGLTGELFF
TRBV9	-	few	TRBJ2-2	TGTGCCAGCAGCGTAGGTACAGGGCCGAACACCGGGGAGCTGTTTTTT	CASSVGTGPNTGELFF
TRBV19	-	few	TRBJ2-2	TGTGCCAGTAAATCGGTCACCGGGGAGCTGTTTTTT	CASKSVTGELFF
TRBV12-3/TRBV12-4	-	few	TRBJ1-1	TGTGCCAGCAGTTTTAATTGGGGAACTGAAGCTTTCTTT	CASSFNWGTEAFF
TRBV4-3	-	few	TRBJ2-6	TGCGCCAGCAGCCAACAAAGGGGATCTGGGGCCAACGTCCTGACTTTC	CASSQQRGSGANVLTF
TRBV6-5	-	few	TRBJ2-7	TGTGCCAGCAGTTTTAGGAGGGCCTACGAGCAGTACTTC	CASSFRRAYEQYF
TRBV5-1	TRBD1	many	TRBJ2-5	TGCGCCAGCAGCTGGACAGGGCCATTACAAGAGACCCAGTACTTC	CASSWTGPLQETQYF
TRBV2	TRBD1	few	TRBJ2-4	TGTGCCAGCAGGGACAGGGGTACCATAAACATTCAGTACTTC	CASRDRGTINIQYF
TRBV10-3	-	many	TRBJ2-2	TGTGCCGGCCTGGGGGACACCGGGGAGCTGTTTTTT	CAGLGDTGELFF
TRBV6-5	-	few	TRBJ2-1	TGTGCCAGCAGTCCAACTCACAACAATGAGCAGTTCTTC	CASSPTHNNEQFF
TRBV5-4	-	-	TRBJ2-7	TGTGCCAGCAGCTTGGGCGGGCGAGAGTACTTC	CASSLGGREYF
TRBV7-9	TRBD1	-	TRBJ2-5	TGTGCCAGCACATGGGACAGCCCGGGGGAGACCCAGTACTTC	CASTWDSPGETQYF
TRBV11-2	TRBD1	-	TRBJ2-2	TGTGCCAGCAGCGTACCCGGGACAGGGGGTACCGGGGAGCTGTTTTTT	CASSVPGTGGTGELFF
TRBV6-5	-	many	TRBJ2-7	TGTGCCAGCAGTTACTCGGCAGGGCAGGTAAACTACGAGCAGTACTTC	CASSYSAGQVNYEQYF
TRBV6-2/TRBV6-3	-	-	TRBJ2-7	TGTGCCAGCAGTTACGGAGATAGCGGTACCTACGAGCAGTACTTC	CASSYGDSGTYEQYF
TRBV4-3	-	-	TRBJ2-1	TGCGCCAGCAGCCAAGATTGGGCCCCACGGCAGTTCTTC	CASSQDWAPRQFF
TRBV7-2	-	many	TRBJ2-6	TGTGCCAGCAGCTTAGACTTTTCAGGGGCCAACGTCCTGACTTTC	CASSLDFSGANVLTF
TRBV5-1	-	few	TRBJ1-1	TGCGCCAGCAGCTTGGAGTGGGCAGCTGAAATGAACACTGAAGCTTTCTTT	CASSLEWAAEMNTEAFF
TRBV20-1	TRBD1	many	TRBJ2-7	TGCAGTGCTAGAGATCTCACAGGGGGAGTAACCGAGCAGTACTTC	CSARDLTGGVTEQYF